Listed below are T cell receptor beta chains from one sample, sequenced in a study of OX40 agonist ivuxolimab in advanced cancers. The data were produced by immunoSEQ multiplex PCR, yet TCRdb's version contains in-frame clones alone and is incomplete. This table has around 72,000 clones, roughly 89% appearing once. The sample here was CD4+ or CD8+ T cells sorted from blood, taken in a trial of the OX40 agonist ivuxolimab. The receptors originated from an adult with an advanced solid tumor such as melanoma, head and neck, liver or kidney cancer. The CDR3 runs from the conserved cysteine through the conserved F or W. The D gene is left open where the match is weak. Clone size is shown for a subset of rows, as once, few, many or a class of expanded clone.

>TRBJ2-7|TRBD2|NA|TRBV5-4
TGTGCCAGCAGCTTGGCCGTGGGGGGGACCTCCTACGAGCAGTACTTC
CASSLAVGGTSYEQYF
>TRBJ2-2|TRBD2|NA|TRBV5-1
TGCGCCAGCAGCGGGGCTAGCGGGGGCCTGAACACCGGGGAGCTGTTTTTT
CASSGASGGLNTGELFF
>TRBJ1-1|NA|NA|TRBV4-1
TGCGCCAGCAGCCAAGATCGGGGCAGGCTGAACACTGAAGCTTTCTTT
CASSQDRGRLNTEAFF
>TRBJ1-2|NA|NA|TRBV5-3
TGTGCCAGAAGCTGGGTGGACTATGGCTACACCTTC
CARSWVDYGYTF
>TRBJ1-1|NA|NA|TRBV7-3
TGTGCCAGCGATCAGTTGAACACTGAAGCTTTCTTT
CASDQLNTEAFF
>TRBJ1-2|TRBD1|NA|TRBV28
TGTGCCAGCACCCCGGGACAGAACTATGGCTACACCTTC
CASTPGQNYGYTF
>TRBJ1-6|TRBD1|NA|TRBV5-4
TGTGCCAGCAGCTCGGGGACAGGTGGGCCGTATAATTCACCCCTCCACTTT
CASSSGTGGPYNSPLHF
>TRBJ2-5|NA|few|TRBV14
TGTGCCAGCAGCCAAGGGGGGGCCCCAGAGACCCAGTACTTC
CASSQGGAPETQYF
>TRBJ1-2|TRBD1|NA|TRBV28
TGTGCCAGCTCCAATAGACTCAGGGGGCGAGGCTATGGCTACACCTTC
CASSNRLRGRGYGYTF
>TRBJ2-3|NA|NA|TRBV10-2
TGCGCCAGCAGTGGCTACGGCGGGGATACGCAGTATTTT
CASSGYGGDTQYF
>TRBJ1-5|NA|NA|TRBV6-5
TGTGCCAGCAGTTTTAGAAGCGGGAGCAATCAGCCCCAGCATTTT
CASSFRSGSNQPQHF
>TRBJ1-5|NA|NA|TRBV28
TGTGCCAGCAGTCCCGCACCACAGGGTTTCGGCAATCAGCCCCAGCATTTT
CASSPAPQGFGNQPQHF
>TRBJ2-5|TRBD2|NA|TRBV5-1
TGCGCCAGCAGCGGAGCGGGGGGGCCAGAGACCCAGTACTTC
CASSGAGGPETQYF
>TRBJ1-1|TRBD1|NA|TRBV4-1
TGCGCCAGCAGCCAAGAAGGCAGGGGGCTGTCAGGAACTGAAGCTTTCTTT
CASSQEGRGLSGTEAFF
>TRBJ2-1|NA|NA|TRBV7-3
TGTGCCAGCAGCCCTACGGGGGCGAATGAGCAGTTCTTC
CASSPTGANEQFF
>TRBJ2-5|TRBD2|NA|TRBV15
TGTGCCACCAGCAGAGAAGCACTAGCGGGGGGGCGCGAGACCCAGTACTTC
CATSREALAGGRETQYF
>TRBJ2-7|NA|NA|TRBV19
TGTGCCAGTAGTAGGGGGCGCGAGTACGAGCAGTACTTC
CASSRGREYEQYF
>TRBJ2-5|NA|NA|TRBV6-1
TGTGCCAGCAGTGAAGGGGGGGCAGAAGAGACCCAGTACTTC
CASSEGGAEETQYF
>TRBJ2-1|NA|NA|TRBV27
TGTGCCAGCAGTTTATTGGGGGACAATATTAATGAGCAGTTCTTC
CASSLLGDNINEQFF
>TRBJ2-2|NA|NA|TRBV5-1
TGCGCCAGCAGCTTGCGGGGTTTGGCCGGGGAGCTGTTTTTT
CASSLRGLAGELFF
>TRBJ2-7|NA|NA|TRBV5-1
TGCGCCAGCAGCTTGGAGGTAGGGTTGGGCGAGCAGTACTTC
CASSLEVGLGEQYF
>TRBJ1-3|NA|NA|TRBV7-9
TGTGCCAGCAGCTTACCCCCTTCCAACACCATATATTTT
CASSLPPSNTIYF
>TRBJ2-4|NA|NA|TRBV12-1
TGTGCCAGCAGCTGGGGGACTAGCGGGAGGACCAAACACCGTGGGGCCAAAAACATTCAGTACTTC
CASSWGTSGRTKHRGAKNIQYF